The 20 T cell receptor beta chains listed next were all sequenced from one sample in a study of T cell repertoires in cytomegalovirus infection (dated by TCRdb to the late 2010s). These reads were obtained on an Illumina HiSeq 1500. Using fastp at Q25 and MiXCR, TCRdb reprocessed the public reads and kept productive beta chains. Every distinct CDR3 protein forms one entry, paired with its most common genes and DNA. In this sample the table shows hundreds of thousands of distinct CDR3 sequences, around 24% of which occur a single time. The ten largest clones capture roughly 8% of the sample. Sequenced: CD8+ T cells from PBMCs. These receptor sequences come from a human donor in good health (CMV status not recorded). Some clones in this sample may be carry-over from other donors' samples.

About this clonotype: This sequence may be a read error, since a much larger clone differs from it by one base. The genes are TRBV7-2 and TRBJ2-4; 7 nucleotides line up with TRBD1. Germline assignment: CDR1 SGHTA and CDR2 FQGNSA. This CDR3 contains 17 residues. CDR3 sequence (DNA): TGTGCCAGCAGCCCCCCCCGGGACAGACAGGCCAAAAACATTCGGTACTTC. Its translation: CASSPPRDRQAKNIRYF.

This clonotype was seen ten or more times. The CDR3 sequence is CASGLGDGYTF. In DNA, the CDR3 is TGTGCTAGTGGTTTGGGGGATGGCTACACCTTC. The chain has TRBV12-5 and TRBJ1-2, with D unclear. The CDR3 covers 11 residues. V gave up 1 base and J gave up 6 bases, with 3 bases separating them. In germline, CDR1 is LGHNT, CDR2 FRNRAP.

This clonotype has a count of ten or more. This chain links TRBV19 with TRBJ1-1, with D hard to call. CDR1 is LNHDA and CDR2 is SQIVND in the germline V gene (reference sequence). V gave up 8 bases and J gave up 10 bases, with 14 bases separating them. The CDR3 loop spans 11 amino acids. Here the CDR3 reads CASFNGWGAFF. CDR3 DNA: TGTGCCAGTTTTAATGGATGGGGAGCTTTCTTT.

This clonotype appeared many times. This chain uses TRBV25-1 with TRBJ2-3; 9 bases line up with TRBD1. CDR1 is MGHDK and CDR2 is SYGVNS in the germline V gene. The CDR3 totals 15 residues. V gave up 5 bases and J gave up 7 bases; unmatched junction bases: 10. CDR3 in DNA: TGTGCCAGCAGTCAAAGGGACAGGGAAAAGAATACGCAGTATTTT. The encoded protein is CASSQRDREKNTQYF.

The rearrangement uses TRBV14 and TRBJ1-2, with a possible D match to TRBD1 (5 bases). The V end was cut by 5 bases, the J end by 8 bases, with 15 bases between. Germline lookup yields CDR1 SGHDN and CDR2 FVKESK. The CDR3 covers 13 residues. In DNA, the CDR3 is TGTGCCAGCAGCTCCCATGGGGGAGGAGGCTACACCTTC. Translated, it gives CASSSHGGGGYTF.

The CDR3 DNA is TGTGCCATCGGGGCAGGGACGGTCTCCTACAATGAGCAGTTCTTC. This translates into CAIGAGTVSYNEQFF. This sequence joins TRBV10-3 and TRBJ2-1; the D gene could be TRBD1 or TRBD2 (5 bases each). Trimming removed 8 bases from V and 0 bases from J, with 14 bases in between. Germline CDR1 reads ENHRY; CDR2 reads SYGVKD. CDR3 length: 15 amino acids.

This clonotype was counted only a few times. The chain links TRBV19 to TRBJ2-2, with D perhaps TRBD2 (6 bases). Trimming cost V 1 base and J 6 bases, with 15 bases left between them. Germline loops: CDR1 LNHDA, CDR2 SQIVND (reference sequence). This CDR3 has 16 amino acids. The CDR3 loop reads CASSIVGGANSGELFF. The CDR3, as DNA: TGTGCCAGTAGTATAGTCGGAGGGGCCAACTCCGGGGAGCTGTTTTTT.

The chain links TRBV7-9 to TRBJ1-2; possibly TRBD1 for D (6 bases). The germline gives CDR1 SEHNR, CDR2 FQNEAQ (reference sequence). V lost 11 bases to trimming and J lost 5 bases, with 15 bases between them. This CDR3 is 12 amino acids long. CDR3 nucleotides: TGTGCCCTCGAGAACAGGGTTTATGGCTACACCTTC. It yields the protein CALENRVYGYTF.

The J gene is TRBJ2-5, the V gene TRBV5-8, with D perhaps matching TRBD1 (5 bases). Trimming left V 7 bases short and J 5 bases short, with 12 bases between. Germline CDR1 is SGHTS and CDR2 is YDEGEE. The CDR3 has 12 amino acids. Here the CDR3 reads CASEGPGETQYF. Written as DNA, the CDR3 is TGTGCCAGCGAAGGCCCAGGGGAGACCCAGTACTTC.

This rearrangement joins TRBV14 to TRBJ1-3; TRBD1 matches 7 bases. The CDR3 extends over 16 amino acids. The V segment lost 4 bases and the J segment 0 bases; nucleotides outside the gene matches: 6. The germline gives CDR1 SGHDN, CDR2 FVKESK. CDR3 nucleotides: TGTGCCAGCAGCCCCGAATGGACAGGCTCTGGAAACACCATATATTTT. This encodes CASSPEWTGSGNTIYF.

This rearrangement joins TRBV5-6 to TRBJ1-4, with D perhaps TRBD1 (5 bases). Germline loops: CDR1 SGHDT, CDR2 YYEEEE. Trimming took 4 bases from V and 4 from J, leaving 11 bases between them. The CDR3 is 14 amino acids. CDR3 protein: CASSMGRINEKLFF. In DNA, the CDR3 is TGTGCCAGCAGCATGGGACGGATTAATGAAAAACTGTTTTTT.

The rearrangement uses TRBV28 and TRBJ1-5; TRBD1 matches at 7 bases. The germline CDR1 and CDR2 sequences are MDHEN and SYDVKM. This CDR3 comprises 15 residues. Losses at the gene ends were 0 bases for V and 7 bases for J; bases not matched to a gene: 6. CDR3 nucleotide sequence: TGTGCCAGCAGTTTATGGGGGCAGGGGGTCCAGCCCCAGCATTTT. Its protein product is CASSLWGQGVQPQHF.

The V gene is TRBV28, the J gene TRBJ2-3; D uncertain. Germline V gene data show CDR1 as MDHEN and CDR2 as SYDVKM. This CDR3 is 15 amino acids long. Trimming left V 3 bases short and J 1 base short, with 11 bases between. Written as DNA, the CDR3 is TGTGCCAGCAGTTTCTTTACCAAAGGCACAGATACGCAGTATTTT. Protein sequence: CASSFFTKGTDTQYF.

Ten or more counts support this clonotype. This chain connects TRBV7-9 to TRBJ2-1, with D perhaps TRBD1 (5 bases). Germline V lookup: CDR1 SEHNR, CDR2 FQNEAQ (reference sequence). The CDR3 length is 15 residues. V was trimmed by 8 bases and J by 4 bases, leaving 18 bases between them. The CDR3 region is CASFPWPQVYNEQFF. The DNA of the CDR3 is TGTGCCAGCTTCCCCTGGCCACAGGTATACAATGAGCAGTTCTTC.

This clonotype was counted ten times or more. The J gene is TRBJ1-5, the V gene TRBV10-2; 12 nucleotides agree with TRBD1. CDR3 length equals 15 residues. J was trimmed by 5 bases and V by 8 bases; bases with no gene match: 7. Germline V gene lookup returns CDR1 WSHSY and CDR2 SAAADI. The CDR3 reads CASYRDRGHDQPQHF. In DNA form, the CDR3 reads TGCGCCAGCTATCGGGACAGGGGGCACGATCAGCCCCAGCATTTT.

This clonotype was seen a handful of times. The chain combines TRBV12-3 or TRBV12-4 with TRBJ2-2; possible D gene TRBD2, 5 bases. The CDR3 is 15 residues long. Trimming stripped 3 bases from V and 1 base from J, with 9 bases between. CDR3 in DNA: TGTGCCAGCAGTTTGAGGGCAGTGAACACCGGGGAGCTGTTTTTT. Amino acids: CASSLRAVNTGELFF.

This clonotype was detected only a few times. The V gene is TRBV5-1, the J gene TRBJ2-5, with 7 positions matching TRBD2. The V gene end was trimmed by 1 base and the J gene end by 5 bases; junction bases not matched to a gene: 14. From germline, CDR1 is SGHRS and CDR2 YFSETQ. The CDR3 has 17 residues. CDR3 sequence reads: CASSLSGIAPPWETQYF. CDR3 in DNA: TGCGCCAGCAGCTTGAGCGGGATAGCGCCGCCGTGGGAGACCCAGTACTTC.

This clonotype came up many times. The junction departs from the called germline gene at one end, perhaps through a read error. The CDR3 loop reads CATSRPYNEQFF. CDR3 coding DNA: TGTGCCACCAGCAGACCCTACAATGAGCAGTTCTTC. This rearrangement joins TRBV7-8 to TRBJ2-1; D not resolved. Germline-derived CDR1 and CDR2 are SGHVS and FQNEAQ. This CDR3 spans 12 amino acids.

The chain has TRBV15 and TRBJ2-7; no definite D call. Per the germline V gene, CDR1 is LNHNV and CDR2 is YYDKDF (reference sequence). CDR3 length: 14 amino acids. With 3 bases removed from V and 3 bases from J, the gap between germline ends came to 12 bases. The CDR3: CATSSIHTDYEQYV. The CDR3 nucleotides are TGTGCCACCAGCAGTATCCACACCGACTACGAGCAGTACGTC.

V and J are TRBV29-1 and TRBJ2-5; 10 bases line up with TRBD2. The CDR3 has 15 amino acids. The junction had 9 bases not matched to a gene; V was cut back by 5 bases and J by 3 bases. Germline CDR1 and CDR2: SQVTM and ANQGSEA. The CDR3 region is CSVIAGGKTKETQYF. CDR3 bases: TGCAGCGTTATAGCGGGGGGTAAAACTAAAGAGACCCAGTACTTC.